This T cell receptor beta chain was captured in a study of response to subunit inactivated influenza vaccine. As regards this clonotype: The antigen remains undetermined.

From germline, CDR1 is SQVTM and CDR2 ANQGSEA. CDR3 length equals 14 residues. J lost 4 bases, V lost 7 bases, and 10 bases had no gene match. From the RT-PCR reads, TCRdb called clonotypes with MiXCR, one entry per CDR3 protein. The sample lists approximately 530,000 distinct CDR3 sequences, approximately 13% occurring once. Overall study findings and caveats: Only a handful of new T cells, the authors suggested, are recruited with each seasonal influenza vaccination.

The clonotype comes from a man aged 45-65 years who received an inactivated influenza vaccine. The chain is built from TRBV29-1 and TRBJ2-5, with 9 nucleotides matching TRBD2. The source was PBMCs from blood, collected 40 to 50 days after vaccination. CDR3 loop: CSARLAEGGETQYF. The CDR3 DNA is TGCAGCGCCAGACTAGCGGAGGGGGGAGAGACCCAGTACTTC.